The TCR beta chain under discussion was sequenced for a study of cytomegalovirus exposure and HLA in healthy donors. Study-wide points: Earlier results showed most TCR beta V segments being productive about 90% or about 30% of the time. Serostatus for CMV was the only available immune exposure information. Analyzed later, most CMV-associated TCR beta chains appeared HLA-restricted.

In the PCR, 60 Vbeta and 13 Jbeta primers were used. The method was immunoSEQ multiplex PCR; TCRdb's version includes in-frame clones alone and lacks a portion of them. The data show over 85,000 clones, about 80% seen once. The CDR3 has 16 amino acids. Germline CDR1 and CDR2: KGHSH and LQKENI. J lost 6 bases, V lost 6 bases, and 15 bases had no gene match. This clone was recorded only once. The antigen is undetermined. The sample consisted of PBMCs. The rearrangement uses TRBV18 and TRBJ1-1, with 8 bases lining up with TRBD1. The clonotype originates from a man aged 35 to 55 in good health and CMV-seronegative. The CDR3 reads CASSAGQGARGAEAFF. In DNA, the CDR3 is TGTGCCAGCTCCGCCGGACAGGGTGCCCGGGGCGCTGAAGCTTTCTTT.